This record covers a single TCR beta chain. This CDR3 is built from 15 residues. The germline V gene encodes CDR1 LNHDA and CDR2 SQIVND (reference sequence). V lost 3 bases to trimming and J lost 4 bases, with 13 bases between them. The data were obtained in a study of blood T cell repertoires in COVID-19. Generated by immunoSEQ multiplex PCR, the TCRdb table keeps only in-frame clones and is missing some. The data show a few hundred thousand clones, around 83% seen once. The receptor's source is a woman aged 50 to 60 who had recovered from COVID-19. V gene TRBV19 combines with J gene TRBJ1-5; tentative D call: TRBD1 (5 bases). The specimen was PBMCs or T cells enriched from blood (not recorded which). CDR3 in DNA: TGTGCCAGTAGTATGTTATCCCGGGGGAATCAGCCCCAGCATTTT. Its translation is CASSMLSRGNQPQHF. The full variable domain, rest sourced from reference TRBV19 and TRBJ1-5, is DGGITQSPKYLFRKEGQNVTLSCEQNLNHDAMYWYRQDPGQGLRLIYYSQIVNDFQKGDIAEGYSVSREKKESFPLTVTSAQKNPTAFYLCASSMLSRGNQPQHFGDGTRLSIL.